Described below is a single T cell receptor (beta chain) sequence and its context. Antigen specificity is unknown. In the PCR, 60 Vbeta and 13 Jbeta primers were used. The table came from immunoSEQ multiplex PCR; TCRdb's copy has only in-frame clones and leaves some out. The data show 200,000 to 250,000 clones, approximately 88% seen once. This specimen belongs to a study of cytomegalovirus exposure and HLA in healthy donors. The CDR3 extends over 13 amino acids. The V segment lost 4 bases and the J segment 7 bases; nucleotides outside the gene matches: 1. Germline CDR1 and CDR2: SEHNR and FQNEAQ (reference sequence). Study-wide results and limits: The availability of immune exposure information extended only to CMV serostatus. In an earlier analysis, in fewer than 700 donors, most V segments appeared productive either ~87% or ~30% of the time.

Sample: PBMCs. The receptor comes from a boy between 2 and 15 years old in good health and CMV-seronegative. The V and J genes are TRBV7-9 and TRBJ1-4; 9 bases match TRBD1. The CDR3 loop is CASSWDRAEKLFF. The CDR3 nucleotides are TGTGCCAGCAGCTGGGACAGGGCTGAAAAACTGTTTTTT.